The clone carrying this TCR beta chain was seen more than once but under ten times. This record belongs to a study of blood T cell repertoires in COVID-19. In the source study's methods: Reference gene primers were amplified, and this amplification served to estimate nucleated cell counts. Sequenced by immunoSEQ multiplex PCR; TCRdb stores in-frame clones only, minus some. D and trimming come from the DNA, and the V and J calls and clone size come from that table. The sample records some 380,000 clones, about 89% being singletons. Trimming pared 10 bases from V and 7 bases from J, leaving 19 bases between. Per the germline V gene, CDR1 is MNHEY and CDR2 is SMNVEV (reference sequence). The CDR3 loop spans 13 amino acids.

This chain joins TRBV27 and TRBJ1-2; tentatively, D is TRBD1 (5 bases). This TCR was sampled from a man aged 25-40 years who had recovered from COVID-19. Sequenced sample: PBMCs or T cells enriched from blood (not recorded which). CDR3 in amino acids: CATAGSPYGGYTF. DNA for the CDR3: TGTGCCACCGCAGGGTCACCCTATGGTGGCTACACCTTC.